The 20 T cell receptor beta chains presented below share a single source sample, sequenced in a study of T cell repertoires in cytomegalovirus infection. No cognate antigen is known for these TCRs. Via MiXCR, TCRdb re-called the reads, giving one row per CDR3 protein. The sample lists 80,000 or so distinct CDR3 sequences, 35% to 50% occurring once. Sample: CD8+ T cells from cultured PBMCs, taken from culture after CMV antigen stimulation. The receptor source for this set is a human donor in good health (CMV status not recorded). Some clones in this sample may be carry-over from other donors' samples.

The J gene is TRBJ2-1, the V gene TRBV7-9, with D hard to call. V lost 4 bases, J lost 0 bases, and 13 bases lay in between. This CDR3 region has 16 residues. Germline V lookup: CDR1 SEHNR, CDR2 FQNEAQ (reference sequence). CDR3 nucleotide sequence: TGTGCCAGCAGCTCCCCTCCCGTAGGCTCCTACAATGAGCAGTTCTTC. Translation gives CASSSPPVGSYNEQFF.

This clonotype was detected a few times. This chain links TRBV7-6 with TRBJ1-6, with 7 bases that match TRBD1. V lost 4 bases, J lost 0 bases, and 6 bases stayed unmatched. The CDR3 extends over 17 amino acids. In germline, CDR1 is SGHVS, CDR2 FNYEAQ. CDR3 amino acids: CASSSDRAHSYNSPLHF. The DNA for the CDR3 is TGTGCCAGCAGCTCAGACAGGGCACACTCCTATAATTCACCCCTCCACTTT.

The genes are TRBV12-3 or TRBV12-4 and TRBJ2-7, with 9 bases fitting TRBD1. Trimming at V came to 7 bases and at J to 0 bases, leaving 4 bases not matched to a gene. The CDR3 loop spans 14 amino acids. The DNA for the CDR3 is TGTGCCAGCACCGGGGACAGGGCCTCCTACGAGCAGTACTTC. This codes for CASTGDRASYEQYF.

The V call is TRBV6-6, the J call TRBJ2-1, with 14 bases lining up with TRBD2. Germline-derived CDR1 and CDR2 are MNHNY and SVGAGI (reference sequence). V shed 2 bases and J 6 bases; nucleotides not matched to a gene: 3. This CDR3 spans 16 amino acids. CDR3 sequence reads: CASSYQGLAGVNEQFF. In DNA form, the CDR3 reads TGTGCCAGCAGTTACCAGGGACTAGCGGGGGTCAATGAGCAGTTCTTC.

This clonotype was picked up a small number of times. This chain connects TRBV5-1 to TRBJ1-1; 9 bases align to TRBD1. Trimming took 3 bases from V and 3 from J; bases not matched to a gene: 9. The CDR3 loop spans 16 amino acids. Germline loops: CDR1 SGHRS, CDR2 YFSETQ. Written as DNA, the CDR3 is TGCGCCAGCAGCTACACGGACAGGGGATCGGACACTGAAGCTTTCTTT. Translation: CASSYTDRGSDTEAFF.

CDR3 loop: CASSPLGTGPKNTEAFF. The CDR3 DNA is TGTGCCAGCAGCCCCCTGGGGACAGGTCCCAAGAACACTGAAGCTTTCTTT. V and J are TRBV7-4 and TRBJ1-1, with 8 bases matching TRBD1. The CDR3 covers 17 residues. Germline V CDR1 and CDR2: SGHVT, SQSDAQ. V lost 5 bases to trimming and J lost 1 base; unmatched junction nucleotides: 12.

This clonotype has a handful of counts. The CDR3 sequence: CASSLDGDPPLHF. The CDR3 DNA follows: TGTGCCAGCAGCCTGGATGGGGATCCACCCCTCCACTTT. The chain has TRBV7-9 and TRBJ1-6; the D is unclear. Between the trimmed V and J ends, which lost 5 bases and 11 bases, there was a span of 13 bases. The CDR3 contains 13 residues. Germline lookup yields CDR1 SEHNR and CDR2 FQNEAQ (reference sequence).

V gene TRBV4-1 combines with J gene TRBJ2-1; 7 bases are shared with TRBD2. The CDR3 length is 15 residues. V trimming: 4 bases; J trimming: 2 bases; junction bases outside the gene matches: 5. CDR1 MGHRA and CDR2 YSYEKL come from the germline V gene. CDR3 protein: CASSPSSGPYNEQFF. The CDR3 bases are TGCGCCAGCAGCCCTTCTAGCGGTCCCTACAATGAGCAGTTCTTC.

V is TRBV12-3 or TRBV12-4 and J is TRBJ1-2; 11 bases are a match to TRBD1. There are 15 residues in the CDR3. V lost 7 bases and J lost 8; bases outside the gene matches: 12. The CDR3 loop is CASIEVGQGAGGYTF. CDR3 nucleotide sequence: TGTGCCAGCATCGAGGTTGGACAGGGGGCTGGAGGCTACACCTTC.

This clonotype was found a few times. The genes are TRBV12-3 or TRBV12-4 and TRBJ2-7; 9 nucleotides match TRBD1. J gave up 0 bases and V 5 bases, and 5 bases lay outside the gene matches. The CDR3 consists of 15 residues. The CDR3 DNA follows: TGTGCCAGCAGTACCAACAGGGGGCCCTCCTACGAGCAGTACTTC. The encoded protein is CASSTNRGPSYEQYF.

This chain joins TRBV7-9 and TRBJ1-3, with TRBD1 identical over 8 bases. CDR3 size: 14 residues. J was trimmed by 4 bases and V by 5 bases; bases with no gene match: 4. Germline-derived CDR1 and CDR2 are SEHNR and FQNEAQ (reference sequence). This CDR3 reads CASSPRTGGNTIYF. CDR3 nucleotide sequence: TGTGCCAGCAGCCCACGGACAGGGGGAAACACCATATATTTT.

The chain uses TRBV7-2 and TRBJ1-1, with TRBD1 identical over 8 bases. The V and J ends lost 5 bases and 0 bases, in that order; junction bases with no gene match: 8. There are 16 residues in the CDR3. Germline CDR1 is SGHTA and CDR2 is FQGNSA. CDR3 sequence reads: CASSPGQGYMNTEAFF. CDR3 bases: TGTGCCAGCAGCCCCGGACAGGGCTACATGAACACTGAAGCTTTCTTT. The full variable domain, in which reference TRBV7-2 and TRBJ1-1 provide the parts outside the CDR3, is GAGVSQSPSNKVTEKGKDVELRCDPISGHTALYWYRQSLGQGLEFLIYFQGNSAPDKSGLPSDRFSAERTGGSVSTLTIQRTQQEDSAVYLCASSPGQGYMNTEAFFGQGTRLTVV.

The chain has TRBV20-1 and TRBJ1-1; a weak D match, TRBD1 (6 bases). The CDR3 covers 16 residues. Trimming took 0 bases from V and 0 from J, leaving 14 bases between them. Germline V gene data show CDR1 as DFQATT and CDR2 as SNEGSKA (reference sequence). CDR3 coding DNA: TGCAGTGCTAGAGATCGGACAGCCTCCATGAACACTGAAGCTTTCTTT. Translating it yields CSARDRTASMNTEAFF.

The V gene is TRBV4-3, the J gene TRBJ2-7, with 8 bases aligning to TRBD2. Germline assignment: CDR1 LGHNA and CDR2 YSLEER. The V and J ends lost 4 bases and 5 bases, in that order; junction bases with no gene match: 13. This CDR3 region has 16 residues. CDR3 protein: CASSPARRGGSDEQYF. The CDR3 DNA follows: TGCGCCAGCAGCCCCGCGCGGCGCGGGGGGTCGGACGAGCAGTACTTC.

The chain joins TRBV7-2 to TRBJ1-4; weak D call: TRBD1 (5 bases). The CDR3 has 16 residues. Between the trimmed V and J ends, which lost 1 base and 8 bases, there was a span of 17 bases. From germline, CDR1 is SGHTA and CDR2 FQGNSA. In DNA form, the CDR3 reads TGTGCCAGCAGCTTAGGGCGACAGAACTACATCGAAAAACTGTTTTTT. Translating it yields CASSLGRQNYIEKLFF.

This clonotype was seen a handful of times. V and J are TRBV7-6 and TRBJ2-5; D may be TRBD2 (6 bases). The CDR3 totals 16 residues. The V end was cut by 5 bases, the J end by 2 bases, with 18 bases between. Germline-derived CDR1 and CDR2 are SGHVS and FNYEAQ. The CDR3 DNA reads as TGTGCCAGCAGCCGACGACCAAGAGGACTACAAGAGACCCAGTACTTC. This translates into CASSRRPRGLQETQYF.

This clonotype was counted only a few times. J is TRBJ1-2 and V is TRBV12-3 or TRBV12-4; D is perhaps TRBD1 (5 bases). V was trimmed by 4 bases and J by 2 bases, leaving 14 bases between them. The CDR3 contains 15 residues. The CDR3 region is CASSSRDGDNYGYTF. In DNA form, the CDR3 reads TGTGCCAGCAGTTCTAGGGACGGTGACAACTATGGCTACACCTTC.

The rearrangement joins TRBV12-5 to TRBJ2-3, with 7 bases identical to TRBD1. The CDR3 covers 17 residues. The germline V gene has CDR1 LGHNT and CDR2 FRNRAP. V lost 1 base, J lost 0 bases, and 7 bases stayed unmatched. The CDR3 is CASGLEVPDRSTDTQYF. CDR3 coding DNA: TGTGCTAGTGGTTTGGAGGTTCCGGACAGGAGCACAGATACGCAGTATTTT.

A few counts support this clonotype. This rearrangement joins TRBV4-3 to TRBJ2-2; D call uncertain. The CDR3 is 17 amino acids. The V end lost 4 bases, the J end lost 7 bases, and 22 bases lay between the germline ends. Germline V CDR1 and CDR2: LGHNA, YSLEER. The CDR3 loop is CASSRDFYSRRVGELFF. CDR3 sequence (DNA): TGCGCCAGCAGCCGAGATTTTTATTCGCGTAGGGTCGGGGAGCTGTTTTTT.

This chain joins TRBV12-3 or TRBV12-4 and TRBJ2-3; TRBD2 agrees at 15 bases. Trimming cost V 4 bases and J 1 base; bases outside gene matches: 6. This CDR3 region has 18 residues. CDR3 residues: CASSSGLAGGYRTDTQYF. The CDR3 coding sequence is TGTGCCAGCAGTTCGGGACTAGCGGGGGGTTATCGCACAGATACGCAGTATTTT.